Described below is a single T cell receptor beta chain sequence and its context. A much larger clone lies one base from this, so it may be a read error. TCRdb reprocessed the RT-PCR reads with MiXCR, giving one entry per CDR3 protein. This sample has approximately 33,000 distinct CDR3 sequences; approximately 6.2% occur once, and the top ten carry nearly 35%. This entry belongs to a study of patients and donors after allogeneic stem cell transplantation. The CDR3 runs to 15 residues. Germline CDR1 and CDR2: SNHLY and FYNNEI. The sample taken for sequencing was blood, either unsorted or a sorted T cell fraction (not recorded which). The receptor was derived from a human donor who was either an allogeneic HSCT recipient or a stem cell or donor lymphocyte infusion donor (not recorded which). It is not recorded whose cells these are; they may come from a transplant donor. The rearrangement joins TRBV2 to TRBJ1-1, with D hard to call. The CDR3 DNA follows: TGTGCCAGCAGAGAAGCGCGGGCGCCGGGCACTGAAGCTTTCTTT. This gives the protein CASREARAPGTEAFF.